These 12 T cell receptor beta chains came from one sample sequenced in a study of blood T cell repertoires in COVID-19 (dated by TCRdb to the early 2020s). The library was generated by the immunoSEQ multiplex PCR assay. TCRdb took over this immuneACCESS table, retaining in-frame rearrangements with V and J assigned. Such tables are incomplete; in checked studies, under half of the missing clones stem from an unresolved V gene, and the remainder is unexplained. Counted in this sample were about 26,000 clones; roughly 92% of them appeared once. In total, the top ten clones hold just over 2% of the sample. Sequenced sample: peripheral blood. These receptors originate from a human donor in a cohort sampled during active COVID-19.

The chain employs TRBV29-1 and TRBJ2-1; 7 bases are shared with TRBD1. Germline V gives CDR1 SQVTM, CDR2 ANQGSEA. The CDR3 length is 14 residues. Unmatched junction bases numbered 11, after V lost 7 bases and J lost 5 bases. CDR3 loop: CSAARDSSHNEQFF. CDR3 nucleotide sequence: TGCAGCGCCGCCCGGGACAGCAGCCACAATGAGCAGTTCTTC.

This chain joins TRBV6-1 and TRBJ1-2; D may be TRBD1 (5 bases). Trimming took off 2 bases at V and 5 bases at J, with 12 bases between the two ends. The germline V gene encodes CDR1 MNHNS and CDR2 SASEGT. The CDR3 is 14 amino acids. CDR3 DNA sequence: TGTGCCAGCAGTGAACCAGGGCGGAGTTATGGCTACACCTTC. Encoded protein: CASSEPGRSYGYTF.

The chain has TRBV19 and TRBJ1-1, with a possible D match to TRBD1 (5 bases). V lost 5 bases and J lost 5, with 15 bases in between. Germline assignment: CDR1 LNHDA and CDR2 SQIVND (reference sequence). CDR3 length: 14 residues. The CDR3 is CASSGGAIRTEAFF. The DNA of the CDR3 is TGTGCCAGTAGTGGCGGGGCCATTCGGACTGAAGCTTTCTTT.

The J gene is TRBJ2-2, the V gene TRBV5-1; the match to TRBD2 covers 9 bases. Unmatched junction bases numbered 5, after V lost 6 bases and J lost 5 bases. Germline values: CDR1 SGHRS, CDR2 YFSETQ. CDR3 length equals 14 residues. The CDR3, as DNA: TGCGCCAGCAACCGCGGGAGGGAAACCGGGGAGCTGTTTTTT. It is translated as CASNRGRETGELFF.

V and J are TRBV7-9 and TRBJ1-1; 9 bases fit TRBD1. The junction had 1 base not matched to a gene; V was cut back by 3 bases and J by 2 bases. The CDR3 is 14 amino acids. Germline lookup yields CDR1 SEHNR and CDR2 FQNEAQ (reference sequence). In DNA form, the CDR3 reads TGTGCCAGCAGCTTGACAGGGGGAAACACTGAAGCTTTCTTT. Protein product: CASSLTGGNTEAFF.

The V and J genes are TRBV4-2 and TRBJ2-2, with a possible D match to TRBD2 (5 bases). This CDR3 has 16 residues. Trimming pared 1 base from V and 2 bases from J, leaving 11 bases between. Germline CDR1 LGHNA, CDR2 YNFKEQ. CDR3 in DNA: TGTGCCAGCAGCCAAGTGGGCGGGTCTAACACCGGGGAGCTGTTTTTT. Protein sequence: CASSQVGGSNTGELFF.

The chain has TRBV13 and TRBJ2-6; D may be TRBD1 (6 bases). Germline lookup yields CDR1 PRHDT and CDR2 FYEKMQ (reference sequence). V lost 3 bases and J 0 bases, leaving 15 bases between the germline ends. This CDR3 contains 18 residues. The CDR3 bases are TGTGCCAGCAGCTTCATAGGGGGACGCATCTCTGGGGCCAACGTCCTGACTTTC. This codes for CASSFIGGRISGANVLTF. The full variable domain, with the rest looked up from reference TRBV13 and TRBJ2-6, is AAGVIQSPRHLIKEKRETATLKCYPIPRHDTVYWYQQGPGQDPQFLISFYEKMQSDKGSIPDRFSAQQFSDYHSELNMSSLELGDSALYFCASSFIGGRISGANVLTFGAGSRLTVL.

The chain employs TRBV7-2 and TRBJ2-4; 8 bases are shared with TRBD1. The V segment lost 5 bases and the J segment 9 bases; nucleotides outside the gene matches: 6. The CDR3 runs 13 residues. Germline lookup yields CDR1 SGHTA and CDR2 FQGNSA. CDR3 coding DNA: TGTGCCAGCAGCCAGACAGGGGCTGGCATTCAGTACTTC. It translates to CASSQTGAGIQYF.

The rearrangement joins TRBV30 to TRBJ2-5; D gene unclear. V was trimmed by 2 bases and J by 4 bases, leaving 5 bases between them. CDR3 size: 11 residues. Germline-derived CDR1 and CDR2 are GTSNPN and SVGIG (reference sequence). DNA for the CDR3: TGTGCCTGGAGTTATGTAGAGACCCAGTACTTC. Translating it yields CAWSYVETQYF.

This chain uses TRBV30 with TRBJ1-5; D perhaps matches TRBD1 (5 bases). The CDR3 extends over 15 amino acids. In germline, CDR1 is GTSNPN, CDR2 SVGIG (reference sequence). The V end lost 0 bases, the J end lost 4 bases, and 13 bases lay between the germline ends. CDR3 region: CAWSVTGQGNQPQHF. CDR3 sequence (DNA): TGTGCCTGGAGTGTAACCGGACAAGGGAATCAGCCCCAGCATTTT.

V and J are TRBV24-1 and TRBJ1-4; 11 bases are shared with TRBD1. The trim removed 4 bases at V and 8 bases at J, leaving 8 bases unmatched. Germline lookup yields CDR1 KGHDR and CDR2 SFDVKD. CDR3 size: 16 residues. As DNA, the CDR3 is TGTGCCACCAGTGACCCCGGGACAGGGGGAAGAGAAAAACTGTTTTTT. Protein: CATSDPGTGGREKLFF.

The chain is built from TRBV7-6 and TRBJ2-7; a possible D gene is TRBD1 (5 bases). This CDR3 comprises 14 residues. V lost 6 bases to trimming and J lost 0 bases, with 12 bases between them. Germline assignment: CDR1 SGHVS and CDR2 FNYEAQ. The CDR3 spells CASRRQFNSYEQYF. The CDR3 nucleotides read TGTGCCAGCAGAAGACAGTTCAACTCCTACGAGCAGTACTTC.